The sequence of this TCR beta chain was determined in a study of OX40 agonist ivuxolimab in advanced cancers. The repertoire was sequenced with immunoSEQ multiplex PCR; TCRdb's copy has only in-frame clones and lacks some. The data contain fewer than 65,000 clones, 79% of them seen just once; the ten biggest clones take up roughly a tenth. The germline gives CDR1 LNHDA, CDR2 SQIVND (reference sequence). The CDR3 length is 14 residues. The V and J ends lost 2 bases and 6 bases respectively, with 14 bases between them. The chain employs TRBV19 and TRBJ2-7; TRBD1 might be the D (6 bases). The clonotype was recovered from an adult with an advanced solid tumor such as melanoma, head and neck, liver or kidney cancer. Sequenced here: CD4+ or CD8+ T cells sorted from blood, sampled in a trial of the OX40 agonist ivuxolimab. Here the CDR3 DNA reads TGTGCCAGTAGTATAAACTTAGGGACACGCGAGCAGTACTTC. Its translation is CASSINLGTREQYF. Full variable domain (missing parts from reference TRBV19 and TRBJ2-7): DGGITQSPKYLFRKEGQNVTLSCEQNLNHDAMYWYRQDPGQGLRLIYYSQIVNDFQKGDIAEGYSVSREKKESFPLTVTSAQKNPTAFYLCASSINLGTREQYFGPGTRLTVT.